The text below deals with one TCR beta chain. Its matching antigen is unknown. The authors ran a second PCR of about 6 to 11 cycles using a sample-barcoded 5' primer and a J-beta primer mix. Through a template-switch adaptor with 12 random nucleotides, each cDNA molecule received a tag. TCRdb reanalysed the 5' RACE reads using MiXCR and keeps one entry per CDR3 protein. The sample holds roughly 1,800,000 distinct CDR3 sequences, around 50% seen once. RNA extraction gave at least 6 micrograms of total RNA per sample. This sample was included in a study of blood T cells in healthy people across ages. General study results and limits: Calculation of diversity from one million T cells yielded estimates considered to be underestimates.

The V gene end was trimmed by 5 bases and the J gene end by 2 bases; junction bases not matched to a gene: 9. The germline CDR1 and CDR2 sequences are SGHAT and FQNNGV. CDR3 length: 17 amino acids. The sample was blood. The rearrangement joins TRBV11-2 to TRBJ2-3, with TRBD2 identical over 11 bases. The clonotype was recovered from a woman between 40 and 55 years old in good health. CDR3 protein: CASSPSALAGATDTQYF. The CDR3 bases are TGTGCCAGCAGCCCCTCGGCACTAGCGGGGGCCACAGATACGCAGTATTTT. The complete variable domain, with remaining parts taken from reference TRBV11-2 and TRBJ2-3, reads EAGVAQSPRYKIIEKRQSVAFWCNPISGHATLYWYQQILGQGPKLLIQFQNNGVVDDSQLPKDRFSAERLKGVDSTLKIQPAKLEDSAVYLCASSPSALAGATDTQYFGPGTRLTVL.